This entry features one T cell receptor beta chain sequence. The sample is drawn from a study of T-cell reconstitution after alpha-beta-depleted transplantation in children. The TCRbeta library incorporated unique molecular identifiers. One entry per CDR3 protein results from TCRdb running MiXCR on the PCR reads. The sample consists of about 250,000 distinct CDR3 sequences, more than 20% of them appearing once. Trimming took 7 bases from V and 1 from J, leaving 16 bases between them. The CDR3 totals 15 residues. CDR1 and CDR2 from the germline V gene are MNHNS and SASEGT. The sequence was collected from a female patient under 10 years old who had a stem cell transplant for congenital amegakaryocytic thrombocytopenia, so the T cells may come from the graft donor. The rearrangement uses TRBV6-1 and TRBJ1-1, with D uncertain. Material: PBMCs, mostly from graft donor cells, obtained 360 days after TCRalphabeta/CD19-depleted stem cell transplant. This CDR3 reads CASNREAVGNTEAFF. The CDR3 region has the DNA TGTGCCAGCAACCGAGAGGCGGTGGGGAACACTGAAGCTTTCTTT.